The clone carrying this TCR beta chain was seen repeatedly, ten times or more. The authors took PBMCs from 10 ml fresh peripheral blood. The CDR3 spans 17 residues. With V trimmed by 6 bases and J by 4 bases, 16 bases remained unmatched. The germline gives CDR1 SGHAT, CDR2 FQNNGV. RNA transcripts gave rise to amplified TCR beta CDR3 regions. Primed by the HTBI set, a first-round RT-PCR was run on the TCR CDR3. Using its own MiXCR run on the multiplex PCR reads, TCRdb lists one record per CDR3 protein. The sample includes under 350,000 distinct CDR3 sequences, approximately 17% of them seen just once. The sample originates from a study of T cells in Graves' hyperthyroidism and ophthalmopathy.

The chain recombines TRBV11-2 with TRBJ2-3, with 7 bases aligning to TRBD2. The sequencing input was blood. The TCR sequence derives from a woman aged 55-69 years with Graves' ophthalmopathy. Here the CDR3 DNA reads TGTGCCAGCAGTTTACCCGGGGAGGGTCAAAGCGCAGATACGCAGTATTTT. Translated, it gives CASSLPGEGQSADTQYF.